Described below is a single T cell receptor beta chain sequence and its context. The data are from a study of blood T cell repertoires in COVID-19. Study at large: Acute and convalescent COVID-19 samples came from the United States, Italy and Spain.

Assay: immunoSEQ multiplex PCR; the TCRdb copy retains only in-frame clones and omits some. The data show about 82,000 clones, about four fifths seen once. This clonotype originated in a woman aged 40 to 55 with active or convalescent COVID-19. The source material was peripheral blood.

DNA of the CDR3: TGTGCCAGCAGTCCCTGGCGGGCCACTGAAGCTTTCTTT. Its translation: CASSPWRATEAFF. V gene TRBV6-2 or TRBV6-3 combines with J gene TRBJ1-1; D is unresolved. Germline CDR1 MNHEY, CDR2 SVGEGT. The CDR3 loop spans 13 amino acids. V was clipped by 5 bases and J by 4 bases, with 11 bases between them.